This T cell receptor beta chain was identified during a study of cytomegalovirus exposure and HLA in healthy donors. About the research overall: A prior study identified 117 million unique TCR beta sequences from about 180 million T cells. Most donors, just over 80% of a few hundred genotyped, fell in the Caucasian-associated ancestry cluster. Study-level results: A later analysis reported that several of the most significant clusters appeared to be linked to common viral pathogens, among them Epstein-Barr virus. Some V segments (TRBV6-2 and TRBV6-3 among them) were excluded as indistinguishable.

Notes on this clone: Its antigen is not known.

Trimming left V 0 bases short and J 6 bases short, with 12 bases between. In germline, CDR1 is MNHEY, CDR2 SVGAGI. CDR3 length: 14 amino acids. With 60 Vbeta and 13 Jbeta primers, the PCR was carried out. The repertoire was sequenced with immunoSEQ multiplex PCR; TCRdb's copy has only in-frame clones and lacks some. This table holds more than 150,000 clones, about 80% found once. The sequence was collected from a young man in good health and CMV-seronegative. The sequenced sample was PBMCs. V is TRBV6-5 and J is TRBJ2-7, with D possibly matching TRBD2 (5 bases). CDR3 nucleotides: TGTGCCAGCAGTTACTCGATAGCGAGCGGCGAGCAGTACTTC. Amino acid sequence: CASSYSIASGEQYF.